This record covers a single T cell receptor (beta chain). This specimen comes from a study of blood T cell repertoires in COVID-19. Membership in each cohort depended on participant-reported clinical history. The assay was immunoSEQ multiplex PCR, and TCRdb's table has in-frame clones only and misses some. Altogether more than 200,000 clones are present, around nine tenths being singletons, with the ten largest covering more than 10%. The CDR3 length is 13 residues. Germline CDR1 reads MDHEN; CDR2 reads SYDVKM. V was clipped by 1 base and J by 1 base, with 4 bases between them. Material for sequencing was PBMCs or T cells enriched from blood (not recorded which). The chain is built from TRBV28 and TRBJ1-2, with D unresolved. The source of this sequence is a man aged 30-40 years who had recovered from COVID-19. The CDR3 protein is CASSLSHNYGYTF. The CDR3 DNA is TGTGCCAGCAGTTTATCCCATAACTATGGCTACACCTTC.